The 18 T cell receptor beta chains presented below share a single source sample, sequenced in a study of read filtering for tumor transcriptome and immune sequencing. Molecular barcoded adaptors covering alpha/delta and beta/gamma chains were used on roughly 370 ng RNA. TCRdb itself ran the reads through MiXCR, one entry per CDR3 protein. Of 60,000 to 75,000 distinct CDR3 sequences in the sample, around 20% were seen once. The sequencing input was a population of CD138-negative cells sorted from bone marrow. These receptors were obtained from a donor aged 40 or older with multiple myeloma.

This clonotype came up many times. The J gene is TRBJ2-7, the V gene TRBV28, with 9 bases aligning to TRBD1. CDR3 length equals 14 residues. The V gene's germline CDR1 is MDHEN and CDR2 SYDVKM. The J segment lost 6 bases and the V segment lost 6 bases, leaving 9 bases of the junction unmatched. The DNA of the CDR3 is TGTGCCAGCAGACGATTTGGGGACAGGGTCGAGCAGTACTTC. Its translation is CASRRFGDRVEQYF.

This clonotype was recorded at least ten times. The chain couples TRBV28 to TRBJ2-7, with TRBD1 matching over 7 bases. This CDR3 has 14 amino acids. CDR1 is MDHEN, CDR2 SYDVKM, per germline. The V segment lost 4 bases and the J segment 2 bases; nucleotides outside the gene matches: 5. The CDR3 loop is CASSYGQAAYEQYF. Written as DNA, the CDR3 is TGTGCCAGCAGTTACGGACAGGCGGCCTACGAGCAGTACTTC.

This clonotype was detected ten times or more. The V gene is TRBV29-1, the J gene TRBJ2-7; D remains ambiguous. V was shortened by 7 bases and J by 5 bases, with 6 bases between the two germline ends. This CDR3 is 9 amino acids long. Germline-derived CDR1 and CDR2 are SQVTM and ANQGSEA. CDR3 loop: CSGINEQYF. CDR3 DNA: TGCAGCGGCATCAACGAGCAGTACTTC.

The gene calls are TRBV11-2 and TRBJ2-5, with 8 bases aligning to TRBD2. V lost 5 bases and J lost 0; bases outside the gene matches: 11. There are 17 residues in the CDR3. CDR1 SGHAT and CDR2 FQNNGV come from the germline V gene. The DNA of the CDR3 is TGTGCCAGCAGCCAGGGGCGTGCGGGGGGCCACCAAGAGACCCAGTACTTC. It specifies CASSQGRAGGHQETQYF.

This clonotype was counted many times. The CDR3 reads CSVGVGLYNEQFF. CDR3 sequence (DNA): TGCAGCGTTGGGGTCGGGCTGTACAATGAGCAGTTCTTC. The chain has TRBV29-1 and TRBJ2-1; D gene uncertain. V dropped 4 bases and J dropped 4 bases, with 11 bases sitting between them. CDR3 length: 13 amino acids. Germline CDR1 SQVTM, CDR2 ANQGSEA.

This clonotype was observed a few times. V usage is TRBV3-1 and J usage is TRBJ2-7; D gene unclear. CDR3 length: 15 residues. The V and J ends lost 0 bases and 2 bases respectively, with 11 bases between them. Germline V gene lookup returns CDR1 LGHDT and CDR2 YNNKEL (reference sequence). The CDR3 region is CASSQDPGQAYEQYF. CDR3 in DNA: TGTGCCAGCAGCCAAGATCCCGGCCAGGCCTACGAGCAGTACTTC.

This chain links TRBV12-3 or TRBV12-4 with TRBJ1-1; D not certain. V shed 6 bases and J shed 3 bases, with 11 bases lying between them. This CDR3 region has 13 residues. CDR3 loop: CASRVRVDTEAFF. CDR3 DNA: TGTGCCAGCAGAGTTAGGGTTGACACTGAAGCTTTCTTT.

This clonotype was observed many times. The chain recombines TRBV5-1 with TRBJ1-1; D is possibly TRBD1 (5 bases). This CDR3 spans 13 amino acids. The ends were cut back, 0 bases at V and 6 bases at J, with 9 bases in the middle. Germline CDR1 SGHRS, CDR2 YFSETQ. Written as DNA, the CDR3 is TGCGCCAGCAGCTTGGCCAGGGAAGCTGAAGCTTTCTTT. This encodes CASSLAREAEAFF.

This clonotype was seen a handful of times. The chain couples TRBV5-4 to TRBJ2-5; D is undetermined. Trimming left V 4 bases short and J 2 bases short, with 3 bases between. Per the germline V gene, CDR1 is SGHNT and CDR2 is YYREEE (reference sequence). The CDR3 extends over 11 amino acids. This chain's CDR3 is CASSGQETQYF. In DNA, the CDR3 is TGTGCCAGCAGCGGACAAGAGACCCAGTACTTC.

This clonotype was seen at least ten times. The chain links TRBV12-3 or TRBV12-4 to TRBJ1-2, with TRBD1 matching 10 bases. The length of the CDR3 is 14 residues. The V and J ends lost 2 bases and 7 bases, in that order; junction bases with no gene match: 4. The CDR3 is CASSLTDRGLGYTF. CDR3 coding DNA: TGTGCCAGCAGTTTAACCGACAGGGGGCTTGGCTACACCTTC.

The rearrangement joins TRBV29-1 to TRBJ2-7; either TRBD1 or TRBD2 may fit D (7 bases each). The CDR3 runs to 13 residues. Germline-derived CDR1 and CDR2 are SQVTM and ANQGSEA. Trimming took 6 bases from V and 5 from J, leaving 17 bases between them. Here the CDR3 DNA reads TGCAGCGTAACAGGGGAGGGGAGAGACGAGCAGTACTTC. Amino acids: CSVTGEGRDEQYF.

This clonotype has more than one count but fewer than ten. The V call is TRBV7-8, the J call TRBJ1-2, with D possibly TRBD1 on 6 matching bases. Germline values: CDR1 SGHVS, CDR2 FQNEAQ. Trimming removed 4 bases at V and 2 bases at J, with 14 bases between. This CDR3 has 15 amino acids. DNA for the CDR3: TGTGCCAGCAGCTCGTCAGGGGCTCGGAACTATGGCTACACCTTC. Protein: CASSSSGARNYGYTF.

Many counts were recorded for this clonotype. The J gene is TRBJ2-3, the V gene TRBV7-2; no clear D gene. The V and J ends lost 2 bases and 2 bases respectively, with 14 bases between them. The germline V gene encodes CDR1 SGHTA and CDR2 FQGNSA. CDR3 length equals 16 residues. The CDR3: CASSLSISPTTDTQYF. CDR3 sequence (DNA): TGTGCCAGCAGCTTATCCATTAGTCCAACCACAGATACGCAGTATTTT.

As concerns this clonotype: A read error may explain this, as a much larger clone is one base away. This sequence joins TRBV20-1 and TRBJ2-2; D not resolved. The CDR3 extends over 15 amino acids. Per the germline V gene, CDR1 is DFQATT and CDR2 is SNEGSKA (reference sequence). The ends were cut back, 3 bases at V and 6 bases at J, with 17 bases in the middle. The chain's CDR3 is CSASLAEVGSGELFF. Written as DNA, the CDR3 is TGCAGTGCTAGTCTGGCGGAAGTGGGGTCCGGGGAGCTGTTTTTT.

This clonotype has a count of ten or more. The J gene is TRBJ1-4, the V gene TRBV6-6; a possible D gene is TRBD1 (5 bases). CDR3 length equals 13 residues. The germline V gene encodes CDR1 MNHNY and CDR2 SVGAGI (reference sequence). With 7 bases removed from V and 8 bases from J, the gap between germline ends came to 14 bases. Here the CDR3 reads CASTGRRREKLFF. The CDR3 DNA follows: TGTGCCAGCACAGGGAGAAGGAGGGAAAAACTGTTTTTT.

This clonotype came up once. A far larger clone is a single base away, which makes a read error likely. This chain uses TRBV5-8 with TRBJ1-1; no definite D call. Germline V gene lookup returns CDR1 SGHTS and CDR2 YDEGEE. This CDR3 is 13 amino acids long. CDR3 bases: TGTGCCAGCAGCTTGTTGGGGAACACTGCAGCTTTCTTT. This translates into CASSLLGNTAAFF. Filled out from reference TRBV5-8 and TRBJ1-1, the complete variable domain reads EAGVTQSPTHLIKTRGQQATLRCSPISGHTSVYWYQQALGLGLQFLLWYDEGEERNRGNFPPRFSGRQFPNYSSELNVNALELEDSALYLCASSLLGNTAAFFGQGTRLTVV.

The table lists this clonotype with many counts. CDR3 nucleotide sequence: TGTGCCAGCAGCTTAGCTGCCGGGCGGGAGAGATATGAGCAGTTCTTC. It specifies CASSLAAGRERYEQFF. The rearrangement joins TRBV7-9 to TRBJ2-1; 7 bases line up with TRBD2. Trimming at V came to 0 bases and at J to 8 bases, leaving 10 bases not matched to a gene. Germline-derived CDR1 and CDR2 are SEHNR and FQNEAQ (reference sequence). This CDR3 is 16 amino acids long.

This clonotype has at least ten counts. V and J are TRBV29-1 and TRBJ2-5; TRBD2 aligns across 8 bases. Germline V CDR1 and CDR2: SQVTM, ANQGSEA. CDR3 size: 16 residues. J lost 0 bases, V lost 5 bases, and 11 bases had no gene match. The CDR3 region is CSVSPLGGRYQETQYF. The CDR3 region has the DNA TGCAGCGTTTCTCCCCTCGGCGGGAGGTACCAAGAGACCCAGTACTTC.